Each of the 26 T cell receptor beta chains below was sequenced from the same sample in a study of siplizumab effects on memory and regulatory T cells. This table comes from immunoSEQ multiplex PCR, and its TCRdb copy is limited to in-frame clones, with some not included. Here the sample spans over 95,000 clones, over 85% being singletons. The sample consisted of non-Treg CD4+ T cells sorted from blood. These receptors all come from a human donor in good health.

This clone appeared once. CDR3 region: CASSLDSGGTTQYF. CDR3 coding DNA: TGTGCCAGCAGCTTAGATAGCGGGGGGACTACCCAGTACTTC. V is TRBV5-4 and J is TRBJ2-5, with TRBD2 matching over 10 bases. Germline trimming cut 2 bases from V and 8 bases from J; bases unmatched to any gene: 6. This CDR3 region has 14 residues. The germline gives CDR1 SGHNT, CDR2 YYREEE (reference sequence).

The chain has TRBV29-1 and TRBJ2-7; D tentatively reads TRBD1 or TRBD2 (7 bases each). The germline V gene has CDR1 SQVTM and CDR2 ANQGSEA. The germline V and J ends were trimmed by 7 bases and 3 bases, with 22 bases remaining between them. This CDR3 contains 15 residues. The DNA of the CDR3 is TGCAGCGCCCAGGGGGAGGGGAATAGGATCTACGAGCAGTACTTC. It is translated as CSAQGEGNRIYEQYF.

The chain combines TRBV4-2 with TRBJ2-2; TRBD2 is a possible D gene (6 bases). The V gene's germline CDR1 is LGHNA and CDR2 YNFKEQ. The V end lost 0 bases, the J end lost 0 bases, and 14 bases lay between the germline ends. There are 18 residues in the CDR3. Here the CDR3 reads CASSQERLGGPNTGELFF. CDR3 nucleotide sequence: TGTGCCAGCAGCCAAGAAAGATTGGGGGGACCGAACACCGGGGAGCTGTTTTTT.

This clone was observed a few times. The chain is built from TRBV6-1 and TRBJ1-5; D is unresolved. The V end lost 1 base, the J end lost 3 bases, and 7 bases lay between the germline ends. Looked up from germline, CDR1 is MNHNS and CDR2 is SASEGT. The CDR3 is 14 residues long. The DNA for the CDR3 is TGTGCCAGCAGTGAAGTACAGACCAATCAGCCCCAGCATTTT. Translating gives CASSEVQTNQPQHF.

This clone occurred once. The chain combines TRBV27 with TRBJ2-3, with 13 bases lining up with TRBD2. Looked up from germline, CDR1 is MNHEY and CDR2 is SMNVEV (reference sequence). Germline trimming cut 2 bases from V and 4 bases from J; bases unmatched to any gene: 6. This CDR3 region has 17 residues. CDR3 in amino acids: CASSLPTLAGGPDTQYF. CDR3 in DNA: TGTGCCAGCAGTTTACCAACACTAGCGGGGGGGCCAGATACGCAGTATTTT.

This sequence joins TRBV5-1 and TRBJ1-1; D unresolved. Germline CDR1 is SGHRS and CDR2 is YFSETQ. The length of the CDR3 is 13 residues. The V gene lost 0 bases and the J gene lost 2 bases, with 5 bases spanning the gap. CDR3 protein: CASSLDFNTEAFF. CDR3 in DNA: TGCGCCAGCAGCTTGGACTTTAACACTGAAGCTTTCTTT. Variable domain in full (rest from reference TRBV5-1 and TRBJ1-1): KAGVTQTPRYLIKTRGQQVTLSCSPISGHRSVSWYQQTPGQGLQFLFEYFSETQRNKGNFPGRFSGRQFSNSRSEMNVSTLELGDSALYLCASSLDFNTEAFFGQGTRLTVV.

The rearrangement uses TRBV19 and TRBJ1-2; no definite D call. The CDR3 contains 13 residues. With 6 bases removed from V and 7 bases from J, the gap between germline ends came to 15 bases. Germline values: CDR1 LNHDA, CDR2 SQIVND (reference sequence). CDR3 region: CASRIQSSAGYTF. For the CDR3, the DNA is TGTGCCAGTAGGATTCAGAGCTCAGCTGGCTACACCTTC.

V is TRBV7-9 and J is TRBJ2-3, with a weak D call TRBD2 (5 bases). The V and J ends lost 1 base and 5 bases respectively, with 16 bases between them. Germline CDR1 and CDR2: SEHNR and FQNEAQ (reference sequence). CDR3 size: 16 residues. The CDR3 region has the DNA TGTGCCAGCAGCTTAGAAGGGAGTAGCGCCCAAGATACGCAGTATTTT. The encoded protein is CASSLEGSSAQDTQYF.

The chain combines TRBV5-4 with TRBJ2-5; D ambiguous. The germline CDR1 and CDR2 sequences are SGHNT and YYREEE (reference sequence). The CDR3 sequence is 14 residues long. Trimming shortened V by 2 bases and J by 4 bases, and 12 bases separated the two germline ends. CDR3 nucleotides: TGTGCCAGCAGCTTCAGAATTGATGGAGAGACCCAGTACTTC. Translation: CASSFRIDGETQYF.

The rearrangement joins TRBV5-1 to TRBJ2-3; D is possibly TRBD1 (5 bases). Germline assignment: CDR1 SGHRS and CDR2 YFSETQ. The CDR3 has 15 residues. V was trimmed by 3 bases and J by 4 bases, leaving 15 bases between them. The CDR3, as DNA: TGCGCCAGCAGCTACCAGGGCTTTTTGGCAGATACGCAGTATTTT. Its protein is CASSYQGFLADTQYF. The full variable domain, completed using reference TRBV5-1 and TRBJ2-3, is KAGVTQTPRYLIKTRGQQVTLSCSPISGHRSVSWYQQTPGQGLQFLFEYFSETQRNKGNFPGRFSGRQFSNSRSEMNVSTLELGDSALYLCASSYQGFLADTQYFGPGTRLTVL.

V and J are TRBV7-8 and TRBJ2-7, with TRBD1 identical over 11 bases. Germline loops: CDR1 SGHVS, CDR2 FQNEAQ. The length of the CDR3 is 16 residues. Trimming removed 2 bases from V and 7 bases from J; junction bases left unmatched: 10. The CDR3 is CASSLRPPDRGQEQYF. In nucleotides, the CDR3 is TGTGCCAGCAGCTTAAGACCCCCGGACAGGGGGCAAGAGCAGTACTTC.

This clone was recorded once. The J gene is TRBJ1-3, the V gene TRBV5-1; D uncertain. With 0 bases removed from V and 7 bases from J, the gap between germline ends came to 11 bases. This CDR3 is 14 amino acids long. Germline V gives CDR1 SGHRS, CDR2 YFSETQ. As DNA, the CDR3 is TGCGCCAGCAGCTTGGGACAAAGGGCGAACACCATATATTTT. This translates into CASSLGQRANTIYF. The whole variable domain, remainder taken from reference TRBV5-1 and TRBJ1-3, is KAGVTQTPRYLIKTRGQQVTLSCSPISGHRSVSWYQQTPGQGLQFLFEYFSETQRNKGNFPGRFSGRQFSNSRSEMNVSTLELGDSALYLCASSLGQRANTIYFGEGSWLTVV.

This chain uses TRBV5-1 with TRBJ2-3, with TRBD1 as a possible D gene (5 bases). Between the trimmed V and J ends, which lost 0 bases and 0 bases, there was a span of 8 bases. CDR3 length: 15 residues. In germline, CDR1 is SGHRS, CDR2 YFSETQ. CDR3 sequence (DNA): TGCGCCAGCAGCTTGGATGGGGCTAGCACAGATACGCAGTATTTT. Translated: CASSLDGASTDTQYF.

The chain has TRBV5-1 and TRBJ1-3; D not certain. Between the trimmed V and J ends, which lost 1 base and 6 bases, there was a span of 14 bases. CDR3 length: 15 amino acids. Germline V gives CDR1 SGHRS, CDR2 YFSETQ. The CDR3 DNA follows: TGCGCCAGCAGCTTGTATGGCAATACCCCAAACACCATATATTTT. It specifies CASSLYGNTPNTIYF.

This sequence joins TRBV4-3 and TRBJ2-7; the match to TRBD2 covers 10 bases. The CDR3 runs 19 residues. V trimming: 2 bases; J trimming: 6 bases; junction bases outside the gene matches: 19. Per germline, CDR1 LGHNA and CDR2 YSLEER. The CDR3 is CASSQTRSGTSAHVGEQYF. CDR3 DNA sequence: TGCGCCAGCAGCCAAACCCGGTCCGGGACTAGCGCCCACGTAGGCGAGCAGTACTTC.

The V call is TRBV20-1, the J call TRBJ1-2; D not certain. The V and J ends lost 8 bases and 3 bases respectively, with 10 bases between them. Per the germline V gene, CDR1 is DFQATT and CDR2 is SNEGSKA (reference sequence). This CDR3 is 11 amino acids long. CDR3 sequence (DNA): TGCAGTCCCGGGTCTGACTATGGCTACACCTTC. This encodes CSPGSDYGYTF.

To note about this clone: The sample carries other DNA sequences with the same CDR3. CDR3 sequence (DNA): TGTGCCAGCAGTTTAAAAGGAAACACTGAAGCTTTCTTT. Translating gives CASSLKGNTEAFF. The V and J genes are TRBV27 and TRBJ1-1; no clear D gene. V shed 2 bases and J shed 2 bases, with 6 bases lying between them. Germline CDR1 MNHEY, CDR2 SMNVEV (reference sequence). This CDR3 region has 13 residues.

The CDR3 nucleotides are TGTGCCAGCAGCCCAAGGGACAGGGGCACCGGGGAGCTGTTTTTT. Its protein is CASSPRDRGTGELFF. The chain has TRBV11-2 and TRBJ2-2; 10 positions match TRBD1. This CDR3 comprises 15 residues. CDR1 and CDR2 from the germline V gene are SGHAT and FQNNGV. Germline trimming cut 5 bases from V and 4 bases from J; bases unmatched to any gene: 4. The entire variable domain, with the rest obtained from reference TRBV11-2 and TRBJ2-2, is as follows: EAGVAQSPRYKIIEKRQSVAFWCNPISGHATLYWYQQILGQGPKLLIQFQNNGVVDDSQLPKDRFSAERLKGVDSTLKIQPAKLEDSAVYLCASSPRDRGTGELFFGEGSRLTVL.

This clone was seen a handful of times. The CDR3 nucleotides are TGTGCCAGCAGATACAGCGGGGGGGACGCGGGGACCCAGTACTTC. As protein: CASRYSGGDAGTQYF. This chain connects TRBV2 to TRBJ2-5; 10 nucleotides agree with TRBD2. This CDR3 region has 15 residues. Germline V gene lookup returns CDR1 SNHLY and CDR2 FYNNEI. The J segment lost 7 bases and the V segment lost 6 bases, leaving 11 bases of the junction unmatched. Supplemented by reference TRBV2 and TRBJ2-5, the full variable domain reads EPEVTQTPSHQVTQMGQEVILRCVPISNHLYFYWYRQILGQKVEFLVSFYNNEISEKSEIFDDQFSVERPDGSNFTLKIRSTKLEDSAMYFCASRYSGGDAGTQYFGPGTRLLVL.

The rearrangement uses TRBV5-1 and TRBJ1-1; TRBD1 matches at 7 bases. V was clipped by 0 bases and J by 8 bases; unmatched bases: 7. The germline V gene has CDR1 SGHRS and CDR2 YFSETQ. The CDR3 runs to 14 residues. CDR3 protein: CASSLAGTASEAFF. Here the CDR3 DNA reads TGCGCCAGCAGCTTGGCTGGGACAGCGAGCGAAGCTTTCTTT.

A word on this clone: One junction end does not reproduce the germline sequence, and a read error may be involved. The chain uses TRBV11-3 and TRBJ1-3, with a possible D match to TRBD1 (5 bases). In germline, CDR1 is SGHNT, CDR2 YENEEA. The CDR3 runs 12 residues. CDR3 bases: TGTGCCAGCAGCCGGGACGGACAATGGCCCCAATTT. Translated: CASSRDGQWPQF.

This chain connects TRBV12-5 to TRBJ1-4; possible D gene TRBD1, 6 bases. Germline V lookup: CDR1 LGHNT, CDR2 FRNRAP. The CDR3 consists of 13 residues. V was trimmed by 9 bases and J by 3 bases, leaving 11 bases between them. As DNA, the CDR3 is TGTGCTAGCGCTGCAGGGGCTAATGAAAAACTGTTTTTT. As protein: CASAAGANEKLFF. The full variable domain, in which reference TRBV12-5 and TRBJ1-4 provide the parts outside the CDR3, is DARVTQTPRHKVTEMGQEVTMRCQPILGHNTVFWYRQTMMQGLELLAYFRNRAPLDDSGMPKDRFSAEMPDATLATLKIQPSEPRDSAVYFCASAAGANEKLFFGSGTQLSVL.

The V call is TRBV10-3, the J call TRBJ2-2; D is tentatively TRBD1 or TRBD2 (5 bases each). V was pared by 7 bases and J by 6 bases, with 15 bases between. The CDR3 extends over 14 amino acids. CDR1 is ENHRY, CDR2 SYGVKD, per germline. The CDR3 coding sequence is TGTGCCATCAACGGCAGGGAGTTAGCCGGGGAGCTGTTTTTT. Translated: CAINGRELAGELFF.

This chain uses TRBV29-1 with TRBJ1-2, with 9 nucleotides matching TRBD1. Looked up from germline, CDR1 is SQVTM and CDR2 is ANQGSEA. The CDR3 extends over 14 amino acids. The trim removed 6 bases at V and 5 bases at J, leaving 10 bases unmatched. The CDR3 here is CSVLGTGLGYGYTF. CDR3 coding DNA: TGCAGCGTACTCGGGACAGGGTTAGGGTATGGCTACACCTTC.

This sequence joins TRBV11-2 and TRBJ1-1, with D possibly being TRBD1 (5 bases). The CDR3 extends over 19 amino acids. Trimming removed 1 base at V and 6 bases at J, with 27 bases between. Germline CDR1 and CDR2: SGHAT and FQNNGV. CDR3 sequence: CASSLATPARYPGPSEAFF. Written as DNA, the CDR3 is TGTGCCAGCAGCTTAGCCACTCCAGCTAGATACCCAGGGCCTTCTGAAGCTTTCTTT.

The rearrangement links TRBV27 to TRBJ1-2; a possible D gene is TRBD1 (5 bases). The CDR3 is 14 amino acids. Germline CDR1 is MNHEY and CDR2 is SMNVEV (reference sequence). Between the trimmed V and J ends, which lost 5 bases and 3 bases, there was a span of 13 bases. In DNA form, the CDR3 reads TGTGCCAGCAGTGGGTGGGGCAGGGACTATGGCTACACCTTC. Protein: CASSGWGRDYGYTF.